The present T cell receptor (beta chain) was sequenced within a study of blood T cell repertoires in COVID-19. The germline V and J ends were trimmed by 6 bases and 11 bases, with 22 bases remaining between them. This CDR3 has 14 residues. CDR1 SNHLY and CDR2 FYNNEI come from the germline V gene. Original analysis: How many nucleated cells were present was estimated from reference gene primer amplification. TCRdb's copy holds only in-frame clones and misses some; the assay was immunoSEQ multiplex PCR. V and J calls and clone size are given by that table; D and trimming were obtained from the DNA. The data show 150,000 to 200,000 clones, over 75% seen once.

This TCR came from a man aged 40-49 years with active or convalescent COVID-19. V is TRBV2 and J is TRBJ1-1; a possible D gene is TRBD1 (5 bases). The sequenced sample was peripheral blood. The CDR3 sequence is CASRTFGLTGGAFF. The CDR3 nucleotides are TGTGCCAGCAGAACCTTTGGACTAACCGGGGGGGCTTTCTTT.